One and the same sample provided the 13 T cell receptor beta chains below, sequenced in a study of shared clonotypes between healthy human individuals. The table came from immunoSEQ multiplex PCR; TCRdb's copy has only in-frame clones and leaves some out. The sample carries about 2.5 million clones, around 90% recorded once. The specimen sequenced was naive CD4+ T cells from PBMCs. The subset here: CD45RA+ positively selected. The receptor source for this set is a man between 18 and 29 years old in good health. Some clones in this sample may be carry-over from other donors' samples.

The genes are TRBV9 and TRBJ2-5, with TRBD2 identical over 8 bases. Looked up from germline, CDR1 is SGDLS and CDR2 is YYNGEE. This CDR3 comprises 15 residues. V lost 6 bases and J lost 1; bases outside the gene matches: 8. DNA for the CDR3: TGTGCCAGCACCTCCTCCGGGGGGGTCCAAGAGACCCAGTACTTC. Translation: CASTSSGGVQETQYF.

As for this clone: Other nucleotide sequences from this sample produce the same CDR3. CDR3 sequence reads: CASRPGGSSYNEQFF. CDR3 DNA: TGTGCCAGCAGGCCCGGGGGTTCATCCTACAATGAGCAGTTCTTC. V is TRBV28 and J is TRBJ2-1; D possibly corresponds to TRBD2 (6 bases). The CDR3 is 15 amino acids. Per the germline V gene, CDR1 is MDHEN and CDR2 is SYDVKM. Trimming removed 6 bases from V and 1 base from J, with 13 bases in between.

Worth noting for this clone: Within the sample, other DNA sequences also encode this same CDR3. The genes are TRBV30 and TRBJ1-1; 7 bases match TRBD1. Trimming took 5 bases from V and 0 from J; bases not matched to a gene: 3. This CDR3 spans 13 amino acids. CDR1 is GTSNPN and CDR2 is SVGIG in the germline V gene (reference sequence). CDR3 nucleotides: TGTGCCTGGGGGGGACAGCTGAACACTGAAGCTTTCTTT. Its protein product is CAWGGQLNTEAFF. Drawing the rest from reference TRBV30 and TRBJ1-1, the complete variable domain is SQTIHQWPATLVQPVGSPLSLECTVEGTSNPNLYWYRQAAGRGLQLLFYSVGIGQISSEVPQNLSASRPQDRQFILSSKKLLLSDSGFYLCAWGGQLNTEAFFGQGTRLTVV.

This rearrangement joins TRBV27 to TRBJ2-7; possibly TRBD2 for D (5 bases). Germline loops: CDR1 MNHEY, CDR2 SMNVEV (reference sequence). The CDR3 length is 15 residues. Trimming took off 6 bases at V and 1 base at J, with 16 bases between the two ends. CDR3 in amino acids: CASSELGQRSYEQYF. CDR3 nucleotides: TGTGCCAGCAGCGAACTGGGTCAGCGGTCCTACGAGCAGTACTTC.

This rearrangement joins TRBV5-1 to TRBJ1-1, with D possibly matching TRBD1 (5 bases). The CDR3 runs 15 residues. Trimming shortened V by 4 bases and J by 2 bases, and 15 bases separated the two germline ends. Germline lookup yields CDR1 SGHRS and CDR2 YFSETQ. CDR3 in DNA: TGCGCCAGCAGCCGAGAAGGGGTCATCAACACTGAAGCTTTCTTT. Translating gives CASSREGVINTEAFF. Full variable domain (outside the CDR3, taken from reference TRBV5-1 and TRBJ1-1): KAGVTQTPRYLIKTRGQQVTLSCSPISGHRSVSWYQQTPGQGLQFLFEYFSETQRNKGNFPGRFSGRQFSNSRSEMNVSTLELGDSALYLCASSREGVINTEAFFGQGTRLTVV.

V gene TRBV5-4 combines with J gene TRBJ2-2, with D hard to call. This CDR3 contains 14 residues. Germline-derived CDR1 and CDR2 are SGHNT and YYREEE (reference sequence). V lost 5 bases, J lost 3 bases, and 11 bases lay in between. CDR3 sequence: CASSPKKYTGELFF. The DNA for the CDR3 is TGTGCCAGCAGTCCAAAAAAGTACACCGGGGAGCTGTTTTTT.

J is TRBJ2-1 and V is TRBV5-1; 12 bases line up with TRBD2. The length of the CDR3 is 16 residues. Germline CDR1 is SGHRS and CDR2 is YFSETQ. The trim removed 5 bases at V and 7 bases at J, leaving 10 bases unmatched. Written as DNA, the CDR3 is TGCGCCAGCAGGGTACGACTAGCGGGAGAGCTAAATGAGCAGTTCTTC. This sequence encodes CASRVRLAGELNEQFF.

CDR3 DNA sequence: TGTGCCAGCAGTACCGCGGGGCACGCGCAAGATACGCAGTATTTT. Protein: CASSTAGHAQDTQYF. This chain links TRBV6-5 with TRBJ2-3, with D perhaps matching TRBD2 (6 bases). Germline CDR1 MNHEY, CDR2 SVGAGI. The CDR3 is made up of 15 amino acids. Trimming took 5 bases from V and 5 from J, leaving 17 bases between them.

This clone occurred a few times. Other nucleotide sequences from this sample produce the same CDR3. V is TRBV5-1 and J is TRBJ2-1; D uncertain. Germline V lookup: CDR1 SGHRS, CDR2 YFSETQ. The CDR3 extends over 13 amino acids. The V end was cut by 0 bases, the J end by 5 bases, with 6 bases between. CDR3 residues: CASSLVVDNEQFF. In DNA form, the CDR3 reads TGCGCCAGCAGCTTGGTGGTAGACAATGAGCAGTTCTTC.

The chain joins TRBV7-2 to TRBJ1-4; D not certain. V shed 5 bases and J shed 8 bases, with 9 bases lying between them. This CDR3 has 12 amino acids. Germline CDR1 reads SGHTA; CDR2 reads FQGNSA. The CDR3 loop reads CASSPTMEKLFF. CDR3 nucleotide sequence: TGTGCCAGCAGCCCCACAATGGAAAAACTGTTTTTT.

The V and J genes are TRBV7-2 and TRBJ1-1; tentatively, D is TRBD1 (6 bases). The CDR3 is 15 residues long. Germline V gives CDR1 SGHTA, CDR2 FQGNSA. V shed 0 bases and J shed 1 base, with 9 bases lying between them. The chain's CDR3 is CASSLAGHQNTEAFF. CDR3 nucleotides: TGTGCCAGCAGCTTAGCGGGACACCAGAACACTGAAGCTTTCTTT.

Comment on this clone: This sample includes further DNA sequences coding for the same CDR3. V usage is TRBV4-1 and J usage is TRBJ2-5, with 9 bases fitting TRBD2. The trim removed 1 base at V and 2 bases at J, leaving 5 bases unmatched. Germline V gives CDR1 MGHRA, CDR2 YSYEKL. The CDR3 runs to 16 residues. CDR3 sequence: CASSQGPTSGQETQYF. The CDR3 region has the DNA TGCGCCAGCAGCCAAGGACCGACTAGCGGTCAAGAGACCCAGTACTTC.

This chain uses TRBV5-1 with TRBJ1-2, with a weak D call TRBD1 (5 bases). The V end was cut by 7 bases, the J end by 7 bases, with 20 bases between. Germline values: CDR1 SGHRS, CDR2 YFSETQ. This CDR3 spans 14 amino acids. DNA for the CDR3: TGCGCCAGCCGGCGTGGCAGGGAGAGGAGTGGCTACACCTTC. Translated, it gives CASRRGRERSGYTF.